The 25 T cell receptor beta chains given below trace back to one sample, sequenced in a study of metastatic and nonmetastatic thyroid tumors. Ahead of thyroid surgery, no patient had received treatment of any kind. Using MiXCR, TCRdb re-called clones from the PCR reads. Of approximately 9,600 clones in the sample, approximately 32% are singletons; the top ten hold about 4.4%. Sample: tumor tissue. These receptors were taken from a female donor with papillary thyroid cancer or a benign thyroid nodule (not recorded which). Some clones in this sample may be carry-over from other donors' samples.

The J gene is TRBJ2-7, the V gene TRBV11-3; 9 bases match TRBD1. This CDR3 region has 15 residues. Germline V gives CDR1 SGHNT, CDR2 YENEEA. V trimming: 5 bases; J trimming: 3 bases; junction bases outside the gene matches: 8. In DNA form, the CDR3 reads TGTGCCAGCAGCGCCGCCGGGACAGGGAGCTACGAGCAGTACTTC. Amino acids: CASSAAGTGSYEQYF.

For the CDR3, the DNA is TGTGCCAGCAGTGGAGGGACCGGGAGTGATGAGCAGTTCTTC. Its translation is CASSGGTGSDEQFF. The chain links TRBV2 to TRBJ2-1; perhaps TRBD2 as D (6 bases). The CDR3 consists of 14 residues. Germline V gene data show CDR1 as SNHLY and CDR2 as FYNNEI. V was shortened by 4 bases and J by 8 bases, with 15 bases between the two germline ends.

This clone showed up just a few times. At one of its ends the junction is not consistent with the germline gene, which may arise from a read error. The V call is TRBV7-3, the J call TRBJ2-5; no definite D call. The CDR3 has 12 residues. Germline V gives CDR1 SGHTA, CDR2 FQGTGA. As DNA, the CDR3 is TGTGCCAGCAGCTCTGAAGGAGAGGCCCAGTACTTC. Protein product: CASSSEGEAQYF.

This clone has a handful of counts. This rearrangement joins TRBV19 to TRBJ2-1; 8 nucleotides line up with TRBD2. The J segment lost 8 bases and the V segment lost 5 bases, leaving 8 bases of the junction unmatched. Germline CDR1 is LNHDA and CDR2 is SQIVND (reference sequence). CDR3 size: 14 residues. The CDR3 loop reads CASSSGLAFDEQFF. CDR3 nucleotide sequence: TGTGCCAGTAGTTCCGGACTAGCATTCGATGAGCAGTTCTTC.

Turning to this clone: Mismatch with germline at one junction end may stem from a read error. The J gene is TRBJ1-3, the V gene TRBV6-5; no definite D call. The germline CDR1 and CDR2 sequences are MNHEY and SVGAGI. The CDR3 totals 13 residues. CDR3 in amino acids: CASSYGEGNAIYF. The CDR3, as DNA: TGTGCGAGCAGTTACGGGGAAGGAAACGCCATATATTTT.

The rearrangement uses TRBV6-1 and TRBJ1-6; no clear D. The CDR3 is made up of 17 amino acids. V was shortened by 1 base and J by 1 base, with 11 bases between the two germline ends. Germline V gene data show CDR1 as MNHNS and CDR2 as SASEGT. The CDR3 protein is CASSEDVKRSYNSPLHF. CDR3 bases: TGTGCCAGCAGTGAAGACGTAAAACGGTCCTATAATTCACCCCTCCACTTT.

This clone was recorded at least ten times. V and J are TRBV29-1 and TRBJ2-3; TRBD1 agrees at 9 bases. Germline values: CDR1 SQVTM, CDR2 ANQGSEA. V shed 6 bases and J 1 base; nucleotides not matched to a gene: 5. CDR3 size: 14 residues. This chain's CDR3 is CSVTGGWGTDTQYF. CDR3 in DNA: TGCAGCGTAACAGGGGGCTGGGGCACAGATACGCAGTATTTT.

The gene calls are TRBV13 and TRBJ2-5; 7 bases line up with TRBD1. CDR1 and CDR2 from the germline V gene are PRHDT and FYEKMQ (reference sequence). The V segment lost 5 bases and the J segment 5 bases; nucleotides outside the gene matches: 8. CDR3 length: 14 amino acids. Here the CDR3 DNA reads TGTGCCAGCAGCCTAGTTGGGACAGTGGAGACCCAGTACTTC. Residues: CASSLVGTVETQYF.

This clone was picked up a small number of times. The rearrangement uses TRBV28 and TRBJ2-1; no reliable D call. CDR1 and CDR2 (germline): MDHEN, SYDVKM. The CDR3 has 13 residues. Trimming stripped 5 bases from V and 6 bases from J, with 11 bases between. The CDR3 protein is CASSTYAVNEQFF. Written as DNA, the CDR3 is TGTGCCAGCAGTACTTACGCGGTCAATGAGCAGTTCTTC.

The chain combines TRBV11-2 with TRBJ2-7, with D uncertain. The ends were cut back, 4 bases at V and 0 bases at J, with 13 bases in the middle. Germline-derived CDR1 and CDR2 are SGHAT and FQNNGV. The CDR3 runs 15 residues. The CDR3 DNA sequence: TGTGCCAGCAGCTACTCCCGACAAAACTCCTACGAGCAGTACTTC. The encoded protein is CASSYSRQNSYEQYF.

By share, this clone counts as medium-sized. The rearrangement joins TRBV6-5 to TRBJ1-2; D is unclear. The CDR3 is made up of 14 amino acids. V shed 0 bases and J shed 4 bases, with 9 bases lying between them. Per the germline V gene, CDR1 is MNHEY and CDR2 is SVGAGI. The CDR3 bases are TGTGCCAGCAGTTACTCACGGGGTGGCTATGGCTACACCTTC. Amino acids: CASSYSRGGYGYTF.

V usage is TRBV7-3 and J usage is TRBJ2-1; 13 bases line up with TRBD2. CDR1 and CDR2 from the germline V gene are SGHTA and FQGTGA. CDR3 length: 19 residues. The J segment lost 6 bases and the V segment lost 1 base, leaving 12 bases of the junction unmatched. The CDR3 nucleotides read TGTGCCAGCAGCTTAAGTACCCGAGGCCGACTAGCGGGAGGCAATGAGCAGTTCTTC. Amino acids: CASSLSTRGRLAGGNEQFF.

By sample fraction, this clone is medium-sized. V and J are TRBV24-1 and TRBJ2-2; D unclear. The ends were cut back, 9 bases at V and 1 base at J, with 11 bases in the middle. This CDR3 comprises 14 residues. CDR1 and CDR2 from the germline V gene are KGHDR and SFDVKD. In DNA, the CDR3 is TGTGCCACCGGCGAATCCATGAACACCGGGGAGCTGTTTTTT. This gives the protein CATGESMNTGELFF.

The genes are TRBV19 and TRBJ2-3; a possible D gene is TRBD2 (6 bases). The germline V and J ends were trimmed by 1 base and 0 bases, with 11 bases remaining between them. The CDR3 loop spans 16 amino acids. Germline V CDR1 and CDR2: LNHDA, SQIVND (reference sequence). This CDR3 reads CASSIVVAESTDTQYF. CDR3 coding DNA: TGTGCCAGTAGTATAGTGGTAGCGGAGAGCACAGATACGCAGTATTTT.

In this sample, this clone is medium-sized. This chain links TRBV6-1 with TRBJ2-3, with D possibly being TRBD2 (6 bases). V was pared by 6 bases and J by 3 bases, with 19 bases between. This CDR3 spans 16 amino acids. Germline V gives CDR1 MNHNS, CDR2 SASEGT. The CDR3 reads CASRKSVGLTTDTQYF. Here the CDR3 DNA reads TGTGCCAGCAGGAAGTCCGTTGGACTAACAACAGATACGCAGTATTTT.

This chain connects TRBV20-1 to TRBJ1-2, with D perhaps matching TRBD1 (5 bases). V was trimmed by 3 bases and J by 7 bases, leaving 9 bases between them. Per germline, CDR1 DFQATT and CDR2 SNEGSKA (reference sequence). This CDR3 is built from 11 residues. The CDR3 DNA sequence: TGCAGTGCTAGCAGGGTCGGTGGCTACACCTTC. Translating gives CSASRVGGYTF.

V and J are TRBV5-6 and TRBJ2-7; no clear D gene. Trimming pared 1 base from V and 1 base from J, leaving 6 bases between. The CDR3 loop spans 13 amino acids. Germline CDR1 SGHDT, CDR2 YYEEEE. As DNA, the CDR3 is TGTGCCAGCAGCTTGTTTGGGTCCTACGAGCAGTACTTC. Translating it yields CASSLFGSYEQYF.

By proportion, this clone is medium-sized. This sequence joins TRBV20-1 and TRBJ1-5; weak D call: TRBD1 (5 bases). V was trimmed by 6 bases and J by 5 bases, leaving 11 bases between them. The CDR3 is 12 amino acids. Germline V gene lookup returns CDR1 DFQATT and CDR2 SNEGSKA (reference sequence). The CDR3, as DNA: TGCAGTGCAAACCAGGGACATCAGCCCCAGCATTTT. The encoded protein is CSANQGHQPQHF.

This clone showed up just a few times. J is TRBJ1-3 and V is TRBV28; D perhaps matches TRBD1 (5 bases). CDR1 MDHEN and CDR2 SYDVKM come from the germline V gene. V lost 5 bases and J 4 bases, leaving 18 bases between the germline ends. The length of the CDR3 is 16 residues. This chain's CDR3 is CASSPGRWGSGNTIYF. In nucleotides, the CDR3 is TGTGCCAGCAGTCCGGGACGGTGGGGCTCCGGAAACACCATATATTTT.

This clone was seen a few times. The rearrangement links TRBV28 to TRBJ2-7; maybe TRBD1 (5 bases). The V gene lost 6 bases and the J gene lost 5 bases, with 26 bases spanning the gap. This CDR3 is 17 amino acids long. CDR1 and CDR2 from the germline V gene are MDHEN and SYDVKM. CDR3 nucleotide sequence: TGTGCCAGCAGCCAGACAGTTATCGCCACTCTGGGCCACGAGCAGTACTTC. Protein sequence: CASSQTVIATLGHEQYF.

By frequency in the sample, this clone is medium-sized (0.01 to 0.1%). V usage is TRBV6-1 and J usage is TRBJ1-6; D remains ambiguous. From germline, CDR1 is MNHNS and CDR2 SASEGT. The V gene lost 5 bases and the J gene lost 0 bases, with 14 bases spanning the gap. The CDR3 loop spans 17 amino acids. CDR3 amino acids: CASSLMKESSYNSPLHF. The CDR3 nucleotides read TGTGCCAGCAGTTTAATGAAGGAGAGCTCCTATAATTCACCCCTCCACTTT.

This clone is large by share. This chain joins TRBV19 and TRBJ1-6; 10 bases agree with TRBD1. The CDR3 is 14 residues long. The trim removed 7 bases at V and 10 bases at J, leaving 7 bases unmatched. Germline V gene lookup returns CDR1 LNHDA and CDR2 SQIVND (reference sequence). Here the CDR3 DNA reads TGTGCCAGTACCCAAGGACAGGGGGGGTCACCCCTCCACTTT. Protein: CASTQGQGGSPLHF.

This chain connects TRBV20-1 to TRBJ2-7; either TRBD1 or TRBD2 may fit D (5 bases each). The germline V gene has CDR1 DFQATT and CDR2 SNEGSKA (reference sequence). V was shortened by 5 bases and J by 3 bases, with 14 bases between the two germline ends. This CDR3 spans 13 amino acids. The CDR3 sequence is CSAGGQGDYEQYF. In DNA form, the CDR3 reads TGCAGTGCTGGCGGGCAGGGCGACTACGAGCAGTACTTC.

The rearrangement links TRBV7-9 to TRBJ2-7; D may be TRBD2 (5 bases). Germline V gene sequence: CDR1 SEHNR, CDR2 FQNEAQ (reference sequence). The V end was cut by 7 bases, the J end by 5 bases, with 12 bases between. This CDR3 has 12 residues. The CDR3 DNA sequence: TGTGCCAGCACATTCGGGGAAGACGAGCAGTACTTC. Amino acid sequence: CASTFGEDEQYF.

The CDR3 spells CASSLGSAGALEQYF. The CDR3 DNA reads as TGTGCCAGCAGCTTGGGGTCTGCGGGAGCCCTGGAGCAGTACTTC. The chain uses TRBV7-2 and TRBJ2-7, with TRBD2 matching over 7 bases. This CDR3 contains 15 residues. Losses at the gene ends were 3 bases for V and 7 bases for J; bases not matched to a gene: 12. Germline loops: CDR1 SGHTA, CDR2 FQGNSA.